Below are 24 T cell receptor beta chains sequenced from a single sample in a study of CD8+CD57+ T cells in acquired aplastic anemia. Researchers used genomic DNA as the template to profile TCR beta VDJ and CDR3. TCRdb redid the calling of the reads with MiXCR, one entry per CDR3 protein. The sample includes 150,000 to 200,000 distinct CDR3 sequences, 40% to 60% of them seen just once. Patients selected for sequencing had displayed CD8+CD57+ cell expansion by flow cytometry. Sample: sorted CD4+, CD8+, or CD8+CD57+ T cells (not recorded which) from PBMCs. These receptors all come from a human donor with aplastic anemia.

This clonotype was seen more than once but under ten times. This chain uses TRBV20-1 with TRBJ2-1, with 9 positions matching TRBD2. V trimming: 4 bases; J trimming: 8 bases; junction bases outside the gene matches: 12. Germline-derived CDR1 and CDR2 are DFQATT and SNEGSKA (reference sequence). The CDR3 contains 15 residues. CDR3 amino acids: CSAMASGAPRDEQFF. CDR3 DNA: TGCAGTGCTATGGCTAGCGGGGCGCCCAGGGATGAGCAGTTCTTC.

This clonotype was picked up many times. The chain carries TRBV7-9 and TRBJ1-4, with a weak D call TRBD1 (5 bases). The CDR3 is made up of 15 amino acids. Looked up from germline, CDR1 is SEHNR and CDR2 is FQNEAQ (reference sequence). The ends were cut back, 3 bases at V and 8 bases at J, with 16 bases in the middle. CDR3 in amino acids: CASSFRGQGGEKLFF. In DNA, the CDR3 is TGTGCCAGCAGCTTTAGAGGGCAGGGCGGGGAAAAACTGTTTTTT.

This clonotype appeared a few times. The chain joins TRBV27 to TRBJ2-1, with 7 bases matching TRBD2. J was trimmed by 0 bases and V by 0 bases; bases with no gene match: 2. This CDR3 has 16 residues. Germline V gene data show CDR1 as MNHEY and CDR2 as SMNVEV (reference sequence). CDR3: CASSLSPSGSYNEQFF. The CDR3 nucleotides read TGTGCCAGCAGTTTATCCCCTAGCGGCTCCTACAATGAGCAGTTCTTC.

The sample holds many counts of this clonotype. The V and J genes are TRBV15 and TRBJ2-5, with D tentatively TRBD2 (5 bases). This CDR3 spans 17 amino acids. Germline CDR1 LNHNV, CDR2 YYDKDF (reference sequence). Trimming removed 0 bases at V and 5 bases at J, with 19 bases between. The CDR3 sequence: CATSRDFLRERGETQYF. CDR3 nucleotides: TGTGCCACCAGCAGAGATTTCCTCCGAGAGAGAGGGGAGACCCAGTACTTC.

This chain connects TRBV20-1 to TRBJ1-1, with unresolved D. V was clipped by 3 bases and J by 1 base, with 3 bases between them. Per the germline V gene, CDR1 is DFQATT and CDR2 is SNEGSKA (reference sequence). This CDR3 is 11 amino acids long. CDR3 DNA: TGCAGTGCTAGCAAGAACACTGAAGCTTTCTTT. Protein sequence: CSASKNTEAFF.

The V gene is TRBV10-2, the J gene TRBJ2-7; 8 nucleotides agree with TRBD1. This CDR3 is 15 amino acids long. Germline trimming cut 2 bases from V and 1 base from J; bases unmatched to any gene: 4. Germline CDR1 WSHSY, CDR2 SAAADI. The CDR3 DNA is TGCGCCAGCAGTGAGACAGGGGGAAGGTCCTACGAGCAGTACTTC. Translating gives CASSETGGRSYEQYF.

A single count supports this clonotype. V is TRBV11-1 and J is TRBJ1-2; D is ambiguous. Germline CDR1 SGHAT, CDR2 FQDESV (reference sequence). V was clipped by 5 bases and J by 2 bases, with 6 bases between them. CDR3 size: 12 residues. The DNA of the CDR3 is TGTGCCAGCAGCCGTTCAAACTATGGCTACACCTTC. Its translation: CASSRSNYGYTF.

The chain couples TRBV25-1 to TRBJ2-5, with D maybe TRBD1 (5 bases). The CDR3 contains 15 residues. Trimming removed 8 bases at V and 5 bases at J, with 21 bases between. The germline gives CDR1 MGHDK, CDR2 SYGVNS. In DNA form, the CDR3 reads TGTGCCAGCCAACCACAAGGGGTGGTGGGGGAGACCCAGTACTTC. This codes for CASQPQGVVGETQYF.

The V call is TRBV7-9, the J call TRBJ1-2; possibly TRBD1 for D (6 bases). V shed 1 base and J shed 6 bases, with 15 bases lying between them. CDR1 and CDR2 (germline): SEHNR, FQNEAQ (reference sequence). The CDR3 has 15 residues. In DNA, the CDR3 is TGTGCCAGCAGCTTAGAGCAAGGACAGCTCAATGGCTACACCTTC. This translates into CASSLEQGQLNGYTF. Using reference TRBV7-9 and TRBJ1-2 for the parts outside the CDR3, the full variable domain is DTGVSQNPRHKITKRGQNVTFRCDPISEHNRLYWYRQTLGQGPEFLTYFQNEAQLEKSRLLSDRFSAERPKGSFSTLEIQRTEQGDSAMYLCASSLEQGQLNGYTFGSGTRLTVV.

The chain carries TRBV19 and TRBJ2-1; TRBD1 aligns across 8 bases. V gave up 9 bases and J gave up 5 bases; unmatched junction bases: 9. Looked up from germline, CDR1 is LNHDA and CDR2 is SQIVND (reference sequence). This CDR3 is built from 14 residues. The CDR3 is CASSQGTGDNEQFF. DNA of the CDR3: TGTGCCAGCAGCCAGGGGACAGGCGACAATGAGCAGTTCTTC.

This clonotype was found many times. V gene TRBV12-3 or TRBV12-4 combines with J gene TRBJ2-1; D is unresolved. Trimming removed 3 bases at V and 3 bases at J, with 6 bases between. The CDR3 extends over 13 amino acids. CDR3 DNA sequence: TGTGCCAGCAGTTTGTCCGTCTACAATGAGCAGTTCTTC. It is translated as CASSLSVYNEQFF.

This clonotype was counted ten times or more. The rearrangement joins TRBV5-5 to TRBJ1-6; TRBD1 might be the D (6 bases). The germline gives CDR1 SGHKS, CDR2 YYEKEE (reference sequence). CDR3 length: 15 amino acids. The V end lost 0 bases, the J end lost 3 bases, and 7 bases lay between the germline ends. This CDR3 is CASSLGTVYNSPLHF. The CDR3 bases are TGTGCCAGCAGCTTGGGGACAGTCTATAATTCACCCCTCCACTTT.

V and J are TRBV12-3 or TRBV12-4 and TRBJ2-7, with TRBD2 matching 7 bases. V lost 2 bases, J lost 4 bases, and 8 bases stayed unmatched. The CDR3 totals 15 residues. The CDR3, as DNA: TGTGCCAGCAGTTTAAGGTCTAGCGGTACTTACGAGCAGTACTTC. It specifies CASSLRSSGTYEQYF.

The table lists this clonotype with many counts. V and J are TRBV13 and TRBJ2-7, with D possibly being TRBD2 (5 bases). The germline V and J ends were trimmed by 1 base and 6 bases, with 16 bases remaining between them. The CDR3 runs 15 residues. Germline values: CDR1 PRHDT, CDR2 FYEKMQ (reference sequence). CDR3 sequence (DNA): TGTGCCAGCAGCTTAGAAACGGGCCCCGCGGGCGAGCAGTACTTC. This codes for CASSLETGPAGEQYF.

The chain has TRBV2 and TRBJ2-7; TRBD1 or TRBD2 may be the D gene (5 bases each). The V and J ends lost 1 base and 2 bases respectively, with 12 bases between them. CDR3 size: 15 residues. The germline V gene has CDR1 SNHLY and CDR2 FYNNEI. The CDR3 DNA sequence: TGTGCCAGCAGTGAAGGAGGGACGCCAACCTACGAGCAGTACTTC. It codes for CASSEGGTPTYEQYF.

The CDR3 here is CASSWGDQGGEKLFF. As DNA, the CDR3 is TGTGCCAGCAGCTGGGGGGATCAGGGGGGCGAAAAACTGTTTTTT. The chain uses TRBV11-1 and TRBJ1-4; TRBD1 aligns across 7 bases. The CDR3 is made up of 15 amino acids. The ends lost 4 bases at V and 8 bases at J; junction bases unmatched: 10. CDR1 is SGHAT and CDR2 is FQDESV in the germline V gene (reference sequence). Supplemented by reference TRBV11-1 and TRBJ1-4, the full variable domain reads EAEVAQSPRYKITEKSQAVAFWCDPISGHATLYWYRQILGQGPELLVQFQDESVVDDSQLPKDRFSAERLKGVDSTLKIQPAELGDSAMYLCASSWGDQGGEKLFFGSGTQLSVL.

V gene TRBV25-1 combines with J gene TRBJ1-3; TRBD1 aligns across 9 bases. The trim removed 11 bases at V and 3 bases at J, leaving 11 bases unmatched. Germline CDR1 is MGHDK and CDR2 is SYGVNS. The CDR3 covers 15 residues. The CDR3 DNA is TGTGCCCCAAACCACGGACAGGGGATTGGAAACACCATATATTTT. The encoded protein is CAPNHGQGIGNTIYF.

As to this clonotype: A junction end diverges from the germline sequence, so it may reflect a read error. The genes are TRBV7-9 and TRBJ2-2; D possibly corresponds to TRBD2 (6 bases). Germline V gives CDR1 SEHNR, CDR2 FQNEAQ (reference sequence). This CDR3 spans 14 amino acids. CDR3 protein: CASSSTGVSGEPFF. The DNA for the CDR3 is TGTGCCAGCAGCTCAACGGGGGTCTCCGGGGAGCCGTTTTTT.

This clonotype was seen a handful of times. The chain carries TRBV10-3 and TRBJ1-4; D gene ambiguous. The CDR3 has 15 residues. V gave up 6 bases and J gave up 0 bases, with 11 bases separating them. CDR1 is ENHRY and CDR2 is SYGVKD in the germline V gene. This chain's CDR3 is CAIRSDGATNEKLFF. DNA for the CDR3: TGTGCCATCAGATCTGACGGCGCAACTAATGAAAAACTGTTTTTT.

To note about this clonotype: Since a much larger clone is just one base distant, this may be a read error. The chain couples TRBV9 to TRBJ2-3; 7 nucleotides line up with TRBD2. J lost 6 bases, V lost 4 bases, and 11 bases had no gene match. The germline CDR1 and CDR2 sequences are SGDLS and YYNGEE. CDR3 length: 15 residues. The CDR3 DNA is TGTGCCAGCAGCCCCCGGGAGGAGGACTACGATACGCAGTATTTT. Residues: CASSPREEDYDTQYF.

This clonotype was observed many times. The chain recombines TRBV5-6 with TRBJ2-3; TRBD2 matches 10 bases. In germline, CDR1 is SGHDT, CDR2 YYEEEE. The CDR3 has 18 residues. V shed 3 bases and J 0 bases; nucleotides not matched to a gene: 10. The CDR3 here is CASSSLKLAGVSTDTQYF. Here the CDR3 DNA reads TGTGCCAGCAGCTCCCTCAAGCTAGCGGGAGTAAGCACAGATACGCAGTATTTT.

Many counts were recorded for this clonotype. The V call is TRBV12-3 or TRBV12-4, the J call TRBJ1-4; D not resolved. V was cut by 8 bases and J by 8 bases, with 18 bases left in between. This CDR3 has 14 amino acids. This CDR3 is CASRLDSQREKLFF. In DNA form, the CDR3 reads TGTGCCAGCCGGCTGGACTCACAAAGGGAAAAACTGTTTTTT.

As to this clonotype: Just one base apart from a much larger clone, this may be a read error. V and J are TRBV7-9 and TRBJ1-2; D remains unclear. V was cut by 5 bases and J by 6 bases, with 19 bases left in between. The CDR3 contains 15 residues. The germline CDR1 and CDR2 sequences are SEHNR and FQNEAQ (reference sequence). In DNA, the CDR3 is TGTGCCAGCAGCCATCAACCTCCGGGAACTGATGGCTACACCTTC. It encodes CASSHQPPGTDGYTF.

Concerning this clonotype: A much more abundant neighbour one base away suggests this may be a read error. In DNA, the CDR3 is TGTGCCAGCGGCCCCGTTGGCGGGAGTAGCGAGCAGTTCTTC. Residues: CASGPVGGSSEQFF. This chain joins TRBV11-1 and TRBJ2-1, with 7 nucleotides matching TRBD2. CDR1 SGHAT and CDR2 FQDESV come from the germline V gene (reference sequence). The CDR3 runs 14 residues. After removal of 8 bases from V and 10 bases from J, the junction contained 14 bases not matched to a gene.